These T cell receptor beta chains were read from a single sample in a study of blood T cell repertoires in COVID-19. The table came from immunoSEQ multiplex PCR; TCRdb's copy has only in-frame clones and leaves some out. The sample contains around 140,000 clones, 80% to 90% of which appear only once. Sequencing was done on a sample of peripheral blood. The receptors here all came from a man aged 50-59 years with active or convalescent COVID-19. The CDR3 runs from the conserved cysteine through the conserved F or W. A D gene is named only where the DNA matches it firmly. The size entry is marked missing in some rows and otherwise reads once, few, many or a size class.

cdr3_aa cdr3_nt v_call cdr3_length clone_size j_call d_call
CASGWGERSYEQYF TGTGCCAGTGGTTGGGGGGAAAGATCCTACGAGCAGTACTTC TRBV13 14 NA TRBJ2-7 NA
CASTTGGGPYGYTF TGTGCCAGTACCACCGGGGGGGGGCCCTATGGCTACACCTTC TRBV19 14 NA TRBJ1-2 NA
CASSRVLAGGYEQYF TGCGCCAGCAGCCGGGTACTAGCGGGAGGATACGAGCAGTACTTC TRBV5-1 15 once TRBJ2-7 TRBD2
CASSIQEVETEAFF TGTGCCAGCAGTATACAGGAAGTTGAGACTGAAGCTTTCTTT TRBV2 14 NA TRBJ1-1 NA
CASSPKDKLVDEQYF TGTGCCAGCAGTCCCAAGGACAAGCTAGTCGACGAGCAGTACTTC TRBV6-5 15 few TRBJ2-7 NA
CASRSVSSYEQYF TGTGCCAGCCGGTCTGTTAGCTCCTACGAGCAGTACTTC TRBV6-6 13 NA TRBJ2-7 NA
CASSQVSGLYEQYF TGTGCCAGCAGCCAAGTTTCTGGGCTCTACGAGCAGTACTTC TRBV3-1/TRBV3-2 14 NA TRBJ2-7 NA
CASSLGGGRGGTQYF TGTGCCAGCAGCTTAGGAGGAGGGCGTGGGGGTACGCAGTATTTT TRBV13 15 NA TRBJ2-3 NA
CSASVNTEAFF TGCAGTGCTAGCGTGAACACTGAAGCTTTCTTT TRBV20-1 11 NA TRBJ1-1 NA
CASSIGGSSYNSPLHF TGTGCCAGTAGTATCGGGGGGAGCTCCTATAATTCACCCCTCCACTTT TRBV19 16 NA TRBJ1-6 NA